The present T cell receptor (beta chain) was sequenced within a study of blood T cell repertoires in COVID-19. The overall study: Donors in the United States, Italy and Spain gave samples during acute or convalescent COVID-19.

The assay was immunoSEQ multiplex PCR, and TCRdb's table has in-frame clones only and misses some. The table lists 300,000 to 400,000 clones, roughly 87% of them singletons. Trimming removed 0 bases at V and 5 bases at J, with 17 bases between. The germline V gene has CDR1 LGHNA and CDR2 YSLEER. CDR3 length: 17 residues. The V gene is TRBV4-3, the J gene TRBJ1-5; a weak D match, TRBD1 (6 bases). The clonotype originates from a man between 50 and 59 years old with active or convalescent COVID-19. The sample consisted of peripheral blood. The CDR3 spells CASSQDYPGVRDQPQHF. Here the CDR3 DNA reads TGCGCCAGCAGCCAAGATTACCCAGGGGTTAGGGATCAGCCCCAGCATTTT.